The 29 T cell receptor beta chains presented below share a single source sample, sequenced in a study of tumor-infiltrating lymphocytes in oesophageal squamous cell carcinoma. TCRdb re-derived calls from the PCR reads in MiXCR, one entry per CDR3 protein. The sample shows 18,000 or so distinct CDR3 sequences, around 44% of them seen only once. Sequenced: esophageal tumor tissue. The receptors shown here come from a male donor with esophageal squamous cell carcinoma.

This clonotype has ten or more counts. The CDR3 loop is CASLEQGRPNEKLFF. The CDR3 DNA follows: TGTGCCAGCCTCGAACAGGGGAGGCCTAATGAAAAACTGTTTTTT. The chain carries TRBV6-1 and TRBJ1-4; 7 bases align to TRBD1. V was clipped by 8 bases and J by 3 bases; unmatched bases: 9. Germline V gives CDR1 MNHNS, CDR2 SASEGT. This CDR3 is 15 amino acids long.

In this sample, this clonotype turned up many times. V is TRBV6-1 and J is TRBJ1-1; D might be TRBD1 (5 bases). This CDR3 has 12 amino acids. V lost 8 bases and J 7 bases, leaving 14 bases between the germline ends. Per the germline V gene, CDR1 is MNHNS and CDR2 is SASEGT. CDR3 in DNA: TGTGCCAGCCGTGTCGGGGCCAGTGAAGCTTTCTTT. The encoded protein is CASRVGASEAFF.

The chain is built from TRBV7-2 and TRBJ2-5; perhaps TRBD1 as D (6 bases). The J call may be mistaken, given a closer DNA end match to TRBJ2-7. The CDR3 covers 13 residues. Looked up from germline, CDR1 is SGHTA and CDR2 is FQGNSA. The CDR3 spells CASSLAGDNEQYF. CDR3 in DNA: TGTGCCAGCAGCTTAGCAGGGGACAACGAGCAGTACTTC.

The CDR3 region is CASSPYTQTYEQYF. The CDR3 region has the DNA TGTGCCAGCAGCCCCTACACGCAAACCTACGAGCAGTACTTC. The chain joins TRBV7-2 to TRBJ2-1; no firm D call. The J call is doubtful: the DNA matches TRBJ2-7 better. CDR1 SGHTA and CDR2 FQGNSA come from the germline V gene. This CDR3 contains 14 residues.

This clonotype came up once. The CDR3 does not close with the conserved phenylalanine or tryptophan, likely indicating a read error. The V and J genes are TRBV7-3 and TRBJ2-1; possibly TRBD2 for D (5 bases). With 2 bases removed from V and 12 bases from J, the gap between germline ends came to 14 bases. This CDR3 spans 13 amino acids. Germline CDR1 and CDR2: SGHTA and FQGTGA. CDR3 sequence reads: CASSLDPSLGQFL. In nucleotides, the CDR3 is TGTGCCAGCAGCTTAGACCCTAGCTTGGGGCAGTTCTTG.

J is TRBJ2-3 and V is TRBV7-4, with TRBD2 matching over 14 bases. The CDR3 totals 14 residues. V was clipped by 8 bases and J by 6 bases; unmatched bases: 4. Germline V CDR1 and CDR2: SGHVT, SQSDAQ. CDR3 loop: CASRLAGGPDTQYF. CDR3 sequence (DNA): TGTGCCAGCCGACTAGCGGGAGGGCCGGATACGCAGTATTTT.

V and J are TRBV7-2 and TRBJ2-5; weak D call: TRBD2 (5 bases). The J call is in doubt because the DNA end fits TRBJ2-1 better. Germline CDR1 and CDR2: SGHTA and FQGNSA. The CDR3 length is 14 residues. The CDR3 loop is CASSSPGDYNEQFF. The CDR3 DNA reads TGTGCCAGCAGCTCCCCCGGGGACTACAATGAGCAGTTCTTC.

In nucleotides, the CDR3 is TGTGCCAGCAGCTTTTCGGGGTTGGATACGCAGTATTTT. It yields the protein CASSFSGLDTQYF. The rearrangement links TRBV7-3 to TRBJ2-3; a possible D gene is TRBD2 (5 bases). Germline CDR1 SGHTA, CDR2 FQGTGA. Deletions cut 3 bases from V and 6 bases from J, with 10 bases between. The CDR3 covers 13 residues.

The gene calls are TRBV5-6 and TRBJ2-7, with D unclear. The DNA end is more similar to TRBJ2-1, so the J call may be wrong. The CDR3 has 15 residues. Germline V gene lookup returns CDR1 SGHDT and CDR2 YYEEEE. The CDR3 sequence is CASSSADDGYNEQFF. The CDR3 bases are TGTGCCAGCAGCTCCGCGGACGACGGCTACAATGAGCAGTTCTTC.

This clonotype appeared many times. The J gene is TRBJ2-1, the V gene TRBV7-9, with TRBD1 matching 10 bases. Per germline, CDR1 SEHNR and CDR2 FQNEAQ (reference sequence). V lost 4 bases to trimming and J lost 7 bases; unmatched junction nucleotides: 7. The CDR3 spans 15 residues. The CDR3 DNA reads as TGTGCCAGCAGCTCCGGGACAGGGGTCCAGAATGAGCAGTTCTTC. It codes for CASSSGTGVQNEQFF.

Remarks on this clonotype: This sequence may be a read error, since a much larger clone differs from it by one base. The genes are TRBV7-2 and TRBJ2-4, with D possibly TRBD2 on 5 matching bases. CDR1 is SGHTA, CDR2 FQGNSA, per germline. This CDR3 is built from 12 residues. CDR3 amino acids: CVSSPTIGELYF. CDR3 DNA sequence: TGTGTCAGCAGCCCTACGATCGGGGAGCTGTACTTC.

The chain couples TRBV7-6 to TRBJ2-4; 10 nucleotides align to TRBD1. The closer fit of TRBJ2-7 to the DNA end suggests the J call may be wrong. Germline lookup yields CDR1 SGHVS and CDR2 FNYEAQ. The CDR3 consists of 13 residues. CDR3 residues: CASSLGTGGEQYF. Here the CDR3 DNA reads TGTGCCAGCAGCTTAGGGACAGGGGGCGAGCAGTACTTC.

V usage is TRBV11-2 and J usage is TRBJ2-7, with D possibly TRBD1 on 5 matching bases. The CDR3 runs 17 residues. Germline V gene lookup returns CDR1 SGHAT and CDR2 FQNNGV. The V end was cut by 5 bases, the J end by 2 bases, with 22 bases between. The CDR3 DNA sequence: TGTGCCAGCAGCAACGCCTTCAGGGTCCTAGTCACCTACGAGCAGTACTTC. It translates to CASSNAFRVLVTYEQYF.

The J gene is TRBJ2-5, the V gene TRBV7-8, with 11 bases fitting TRBD1. V dropped 4 bases and J dropped 5; count of bases not matched to a gene: 12. The CDR3 is 17 amino acids. The germline V gene has CDR1 SGHVS and CDR2 FQNEAQ. The CDR3 reads CASSSIRDRGFWETQYF. The CDR3 nucleotides are TGTGCCAGCAGCTCCATACGGGACAGGGGGTTCTGGGAGACCCAGTACTTC. Based on the CDR3 plus reference TRBV7-8 and TRBJ2-5, the full variable domain is GAGVSQSPRYKVAKRGQDVALRCDPISGHVSLFWYQQALGQGPEFLTYFQNEAQLDKSGLPSDRFFAERPEGSVSTLKIQRTQQEDSAVYLCASSSIRDRGFWETQYFGPGTRLLVL.

The CDR3: CASSPVPGQGWAYNEQFF. As DNA, the CDR3 is TGTGCCAGCAGCCCCGTCCCGGGACAGGGTTGGGCATACAATGAGCAGTTCTTC. The chain links TRBV7-2 to TRBJ2-1; 9 bases are shared with TRBD1. The trim removed 5 bases at V and 4 bases at J, leaving 15 bases unmatched. The CDR3 is 18 amino acids. Germline V lookup: CDR1 SGHTA, CDR2 FQGNSA.

This clonotype is labeled as medium-sized. The gene calls are TRBV12-3 or TRBV12-4 and TRBJ2-1; unclear D gene. The CDR3 spans 15 residues. With 0 bases removed from V and 0 bases from J, the gap between germline ends came to 6 bases. In DNA, the CDR3 is TGTGCCAGCAGTTTAGCGGCAAGCTCCTACAATGAGCAGTTCTTC. Its translation is CASSLAASSYNEQFF.

Turning to this clonotype: As the CDR3 is not closed by the conserved phenylalanine or tryptophan, this likely results from a read error. It is unclear where the CDR3 begins or ends on the DNA, so no DNA is shown, and the CDR3 is as TCRdb lists it. V usage is TRBV7-2 and J usage is TRBJ2-1; the table calls TRBD1, which could not be checked here. Germline assignment: CDR1 SGHTA and CDR2 FQGNSA. The CDR3 is made up of 17 amino acids, end residues included. This CDR3 is CASSLAGQGNYGYTFGS.

The chain combines TRBV19 with TRBJ2-7; the match to TRBD2 covers 8 bases. Germline CDR1 reads LNHDA; CDR2 reads SQIVND (reference sequence). The CDR3 has 15 residues. V lost 6 bases, J lost 7 bases, and 14 bases stayed unmatched. Written as DNA, the CDR3 is TGTGCCAGTAGACACAGCGGGAGCTCCTACAATGAGCAGTACTTC. Translation: CASRHSGSSYNEQYF.

The table lists this clonotype with a few counts. The chain uses TRBV7-2 and TRBJ2-5, with no clear D. Trimming left V 1 base short and J 4 bases short, with 7 bases between. The V gene's germline CDR1 is SGHTA and CDR2 FQGNSA. CDR3 length: 13 residues. CDR3: CASSLGVGETQYF. The CDR3 DNA follows: TGTGCCAGCAGCTTAGGGGTCGGAGAGACCCAGTACTTC.

Of note for this clonotype: This may arise from a read error, as a much more abundant clone is one base away. The J gene is TRBJ2-3, the V gene TRBV7-9; TRBD1 is a possible D gene (6 bases). Germline V gene lookup returns CDR1 SEHNR and CDR2 FQNEAQ (reference sequence). V lost 2 bases to trimming and J lost 14 bases, with 23 bases between them. This CDR3 is built from 15 residues. The CDR3: CASSLTGKDTGELYF. CDR3 bases: TGTGCCAGCAGCTTAACAGGGAAGGATACCGGGGAGCTGTATTTT.

The chain links TRBV7-2 to TRBJ1-2; possible D gene TRBD1, 5 bases. In germline, CDR1 is SGHTA, CDR2 FQGNSA. V was shortened by 2 bases and J by 7 bases, with 11 bases between the two germline ends. This CDR3 has 13 residues. The CDR3 here is CASSLTRGSGYTF. The DNA of the CDR3 is TGTGCCAGCAGCTTAACGAGGGGTAGTGGCTACACCTTC.

This clonotype was found many times. J is TRBJ1-3 and V is TRBV12-3 or TRBV12-4; TRBD1 matches 7 bases. CDR3 length: 14 amino acids. The J segment lost 4 bases and the V segment lost 6 bases, leaving 6 bases of the junction unmatched. CDR3: CASRPTGTGNTIYF. The CDR3 DNA reads as TGTGCCAGCAGGCCGACAGGGACCGGAAACACCATATATTTT.

A word on this clonotype: As the CDR3 is not closed by the conserved phenylalanine or tryptophan, this likely results from a read error. Because the CDR3's place on the DNA is in doubt, the DNA is left out and the CDR3 is given as listed by TCRdb. The chain is built from TRBV7-2 and TRBJ1-1; the table's D call of TRBD1 was not tested on the DNA. The V gene's germline CDR1 is SGHTA and CDR2 FQGNSA. The CDR3 is 19 residues long, ends included. The CDR3 region is CASSHPLAGEGTMSSTSAP.

The chain joins TRBV6-1 to TRBJ2-3; 8 bases map to TRBD1. The J segment lost 0 bases and the V segment lost 0 bases, leaving 5 bases of the junction unmatched. The germline V gene encodes CDR1 MNHNS and CDR2 SASEGT. This CDR3 is 17 amino acids long. The CDR3 region has the DNA TGTGCCAGCAGTGAAGCGGGCAGGGGGCTGAGCACAGATACGCAGTATTTT. Translation: CASSEAGRGLSTDTQYF.

In this sample, this clonotype is medium-sized. V is TRBV7-9 and J is TRBJ2-3; no clear D gene. The V gene's germline CDR1 is SEHNR and CDR2 FQNEAQ (reference sequence). Between the trimmed V and J ends, which lost 5 bases and 0 bases, there was a span of 3 bases. The CDR3 loop spans 12 amino acids. The CDR3 is CASSPSTDTQYF. The CDR3 DNA reads TGTGCCAGCAGCCCTAGCACAGATACGCAGTATTTT.

This clonotype is classed as medium-sized. The CDR3 here is CASSGTGDEQFF. The CDR3 nucleotides read TGTGCCAGCAGTGGGACAGGGGATGAGCAGTTCTTC. V is TRBV12-3 or TRBV12-4 and J is TRBJ2-1, with TRBD1 identical over 10 bases. The CDR3 covers 12 residues. J was trimmed by 8 bases and V by 5 bases; bases with no gene match: 0.

This clonotype is medium-sized by share. The chain combines TRBV7-6 with TRBJ2-7; no reliable D call. Looked up from germline, CDR1 is SGHVS and CDR2 is FNYEAQ. The CDR3 is 15 amino acids. Trimming left V 0 bases short and J 0 bases short, with 9 bases between. CDR3 nucleotides: TGTGCCAGCAGCTTAGCGTCAGGCGGCTCCTACGAGCAGTACTTC. Its translation: CASSLASGGSYEQYF.

This clonotype has ten or more counts. J is TRBJ2-3 and V is TRBV2; D is undetermined. Germline loops: CDR1 SNHLY, CDR2 FYNNEI. Trimming stripped 1 base from V and 2 bases from J, with 10 bases between. CDR3 length: 15 amino acids. The CDR3 loop reads CASSEVGQTTDTQYF. The CDR3 DNA follows: TGTGCCAGCAGTGAAGTAGGGCAGACCACAGATACGCAGTATTTT. Based on the CDR3 plus reference TRBV2 and TRBJ2-3, the full variable domain is EPEVTQTPSHQVTQMGQEVILRCVPISNHLYFYWYRQILGQKVEFLVSFYNNEISEKSEIFDDQFSVERPDGSNFTLKIRSTKLEDSAMYFCASSEVGQTTDTQYFGPGTRLTVL.

This clonotype showed up many times. The chain links TRBV12-3 or TRBV12-4 to TRBJ2-3; no definite D call. The CDR3 is 11 residues long. The ends were cut back, 2 bases at V and 8 bases at J, with 5 bases in the middle. The CDR3: CASSLLGTQYF. The CDR3 DNA reads TGTGCCAGCAGTTTATTGGGTACGCAGTATTTT.